This T cell receptor (beta chain) was found in a study of blood T cell repertoires in COVID-19. Looking at the study overall: Researchers got acute and convalescent COVID-19 samples from the United States, Italy and Spain. In each case, the material was cDNA or gDNA derived from T cells, B-cell-depleted T cells, or PBMCs.

V shed 3 bases and J shed 5 bases, with 10 bases lying between them. The germline CDR1 and CDR2 sequences are KGHSH and LQKENI. The CDR3 totals 13 residues. Original handling: Quantification of nucleated cells was approximated via reference gene primer amplification. Profiled with immunoSEQ multiplex PCR; TCRdb holds only in-frame clones, not every one. V and J calls and clone size follow that table, whereas D and trimming were derived from the DNA. This table holds about 40,000 clones, 85% found once. The J gene is TRBJ1-1, the V gene TRBV18; D unclear. The specimen sequenced was peripheral blood. This clonotype was sampled from a human donor in a cohort sampled during active COVID-19. This CDR3 reads CASSPTPGTEAFF. The CDR3 nucleotides are TGTGCCAGCTCACCGACTCCCGGGACTGAAGCTTTCTTT.